These 27 T cell receptor beta chains share one sample of origin, sequenced in a study of blood T cell repertoires in COVID-19. TCRdb keeps only in-frame clones here, not all; method: immunoSEQ multiplex PCR. The table includes 150,000 or so clones, roughly 80% detected once. The sample comprised peripheral blood. Receptor source: a man younger than 35 with active or convalescent COVID-19.

J is TRBJ2-5 and V is TRBV18; 7 nucleotides match TRBD2. The CDR3 contains 13 residues. Germline CDR1 reads KGHSH; CDR2 reads LQKENI. Trimming cost V 9 bases and J 4 bases; bases outside gene matches: 8. This CDR3 is CASSRDYAETQYF. The CDR3 DNA follows: TGTGCCAGTTCCCGGGACTACGCAGAGACCCAGTACTTC.

The chain joins TRBV15 to TRBJ1-5; no reliable D call. Germline CDR1 and CDR2: LNHNV and YYDKDF (reference sequence). CDR3 length: 15 residues. V lost 0 bases and J lost 5, with 11 bases in between. As DNA, the CDR3 is TGTGCCACCAGCAGAGATTTGGGCATATATCAGCCCCAGCATTTT. Its translation is CATSRDLGIYQPQHF.

The CDR3 loop reads CASSYSAYGYTF. CDR3 DNA sequence: TGTGCCAGCAGTTACAGCGCCTATGGCTACACCTTC. The gene calls are TRBV6-6 and TRBJ1-2; the D is unclear. The CDR3 covers 12 residues. The ends were cut back, 2 bases at V and 4 bases at J, with 5 bases in the middle. CDR1 MNHNY and CDR2 SVGAGI come from the germline V gene (reference sequence).

The chain couples TRBV6-5 to TRBJ2-1; 7 bases line up with TRBD2. J was trimmed by 13 bases and V by 1 base; bases with no gene match: 10. Germline V gene sequence: CDR1 MNHEY, CDR2 SVGAGI. CDR3 length equals 14 residues. CDR3 region: CASSYLSGAATQFF. CDR3 coding DNA: TGTGCCAGCAGTTACTTAAGCGGGGCTGCAACACAGTTCTTC.

The chain combines TRBV3-1 (or the pseudogene TRBV3-2) with TRBJ1-1, with 9 positions matching TRBD1. Germline CDR1 LGHDT, CDR2 YNNKEL (reference sequence). The CDR3 extends over 15 amino acids. After removal of 2 bases from V and 5 bases from J, the junction contained 6 bases not matched to a gene. Here the CDR3 DNA reads TGTGCCAGCAGCCAACCGGGACAGGGAGATACTGAAGCTTTCTTT. As protein: CASSQPGQGDTEAFF.

The genes are TRBV7-9 and TRBJ2-5; 9 nucleotides align to TRBD1. V shed 10 bases, J shed 0 bases, and the junction held 12 bases outside the gene matches. The CDR3 extends over 16 amino acids. Germline V gene lookup returns CDR1 SEHNR and CDR2 FQNEAQ (reference sequence). The CDR3 loop is CATNPDRGAHQETQYF. DNA of the CDR3: TGTGCCACCAACCCCGACAGGGGGGCCCACCAAGAGACCCAGTACTTC.

As regards this clone: The junction differs from germline at one of its ends, possibly a read error. The rearrangement joins TRBV7-7 to TRBJ2-1; 9 nucleotides line up with TRBD2. This CDR3 is 15 amino acids long. In germline, CDR1 is SSHAT, CDR2 FNYEAQ (reference sequence). The CDR3 reads CASSPAAGGYNEQFF. The DNA of the CDR3 is TGTGCTAGCAGCCCAGCAGCGGGAGGATACAATGAGCAGTTCTTC.

The genes are TRBV12-3 or TRBV12-4 and TRBJ1-1; tentative D call: TRBD1 (6 bases). The germline V and J ends were trimmed by 5 bases and 1 base, with 8 bases remaining between them. The CDR3 length is 13 residues. Written as DNA, the CDR3 is TGTGCCAGCAGTCTGGGACAGAACACTGAAGCTTTCTTT. It encodes CASSLGQNTEAFF.

This clone was seen only a few times. This sequence joins TRBV6-5 and TRBJ1-1, with TRBD1 identical over 7 bases. CDR3 size: 12 residues. Germline values: CDR1 MNHEY, CDR2 SVGAGI. CDR3 sequence: CATRGQFTEAFF. In nucleotides, the CDR3 is TGTGCGACCAGGGGACAGTTCACTGAAGCTTTCTTT.

The V gene is TRBV7-6, the J gene TRBJ2-7, with 11 nucleotides matching TRBD1. There are 14 residues in the CDR3. The germline CDR1 and CDR2 sequences are SGHVS and FNYEAQ. V lost 4 bases, J lost 3 bases, and 2 bases stayed unmatched. The CDR3 sequence is CASSSGQGVYEQYF. CDR3 sequence (DNA): TGTGCCAGCAGCTCGGGACAGGGGGTCTACGAGCAGTACTTC.

The rearrangement links TRBV18 to TRBJ2-7; TRBD2 might be the D (5 bases). The CDR3 has 14 amino acids. The germline CDR1 and CDR2 sequences are KGHSH and LQKENI. Trimming cost V 2 bases and J 0 bases, with 8 bases left between them. The CDR3 DNA reads as TGTGCCAGCTCACCATATGGGAGCTCCTACGAGCAGTACTTC. It yields the protein CASSPYGSSYEQYF.

The V gene is TRBV6-6, the J gene TRBJ2-7; tentatively, D is TRBD1 (5 bases). The CDR3 has 13 amino acids. Germline V lookup: CDR1 MNHNY, CDR2 SVGAGI (reference sequence). Trimming took off 2 bases at V and 3 bases at J, with 8 bases between the two ends. The CDR3 protein is CASSYDRVYEQYF. Written as DNA, the CDR3 is TGTGCCAGCAGTTACGACAGAGTCTACGAGCAGTACTTC.

This clone occurred many times. This chain links TRBV29-1 with TRBJ1-2; D not certain. Looked up from germline, CDR1 is SQVTM and CDR2 is ANQGSEA. Trimming removed 3 bases at V and 4 bases at J, with 12 bases between. CDR3 length equals 13 residues. In DNA form, the CDR3 reads TGCAGCGTTGAGGAGGCGGGATTCTATGGCTACACCTTC. Translating gives CSVEEAGFYGYTF.

The CDR3 nucleotides are TGTGCCAGCAACCAACAGGGGAGAGGGGAGACCCAGTACTTC. Translating gives CASNQQGRGETQYF. The rearrangement joins TRBV6-5 to TRBJ2-5; TRBD1 agrees at 7 bases. Per the germline V gene, CDR1 is MNHEY and CDR2 is SVGAGI. The CDR3 is 14 residues long. V shed 7 bases, J shed 5 bases, and the junction held 10 bases outside the gene matches.

Points on this clone: Other DNA sequences in the sample encode the same CDR3. CDR3 amino acids: CASSPRTGSGNTIYF. The CDR3 DNA follows: TGTGCCAGCAGCCCCCGGACAGGCTCTGGAAACACCATATATTTT. The gene calls are TRBV11-2 and TRBJ1-3; TRBD1 agrees at 7 bases. The CDR3 loop spans 15 amino acids. CDR1 is SGHAT, CDR2 FQNNGV, per germline. The V segment lost 5 bases and the J segment 0 bases; nucleotides outside the gene matches: 4.

J is TRBJ2-1 and V is TRBV24-1; 8 bases agree with TRBD2. V trimming: 1 base; J trimming: 1 base; junction bases outside the gene matches: 2. The CDR3 is made up of 16 amino acids. In germline, CDR1 is KGHDR, CDR2 SFDVKD. The CDR3 loop is CATSDFGTSSYNEQFF. The CDR3 nucleotides are TGTGCCACCAGTGATTTTGGGACTAGTTCCTACAATGAGCAGTTCTTC.

The table lists this clone with a count of one. The rearrangement uses TRBV3-1 (or the pseudogene TRBV3-2) and TRBJ1-2, with 10 bases lining up with TRBD1. In germline, CDR1 is LGHDT, CDR2 YNNKEL (reference sequence). The junction had 4 bases not matched to a gene; V was cut back by 0 bases and J by 6 bases. This CDR3 has 15 residues. The CDR3 sequence is CASSQDFGQGDGYTF. The CDR3 DNA sequence: TGTGCCAGCAGCCAAGATTTCGGACAGGGGGATGGCTACACCTTC.

The V gene is TRBV7-8, the J gene TRBJ2-1; 7 nucleotides agree with TRBD2. CDR3 length: 14 residues. Germline CDR1 SGHVS, CDR2 FQNEAQ. The V and J ends lost 1 base and 15 bases, in that order; junction bases with no gene match: 12. The CDR3 DNA reads TGTGCCAGCAGCTTAGTAGTCACCGGGACTAAGACGTTCTTC. Translated, it gives CASSLVVTGTKTFF.

This chain joins TRBV6-6 and TRBJ1-2; TRBD1 might be the D (5 bases). This CDR3 comprises 17 residues. In germline, CDR1 is MNHNY, CDR2 SVGAGI (reference sequence). The V and J ends lost 5 bases and 4 bases respectively, with 23 bases between them. The DNA of the CDR3 is TGTGCCAGCAGTCGAACCATGAGGGGAACCGGGGGCTATGGCTACACCTTC. It specifies CASSRTMRGTGGYGYTF.

The gene calls are TRBV6-4 and TRBJ2-3, with 7 bases aligning to TRBD1. V lost 5 bases to trimming and J lost 1 base; unmatched junction nucleotides: 3. CDR1 is MRHNA and CDR2 is SNTAGT in the germline V gene. The CDR3 loop spans 14 amino acids. The CDR3 reads CASSLTGGTDTQYF. The CDR3 coding sequence is TGTGCCAGCAGTCTAACAGGGGGCACAGATACGCAGTATTTT.

This clone was detected only once. This chain links TRBV28 with TRBJ2-3, with TRBD2 as a possible D gene (5 bases). V was pared by 3 bases and J by 1 base, with 5 bases between. Germline V lookup: CDR1 MDHEN, CDR2 SYDVKM. The CDR3 is 13 residues long. In nucleotides, the CDR3 is TGTGCCAGCAGTTTGGGAGGCACAGATACGCAGTATTTT. Translated, it gives CASSLGGTDTQYF.

A few counts support this clone. The V gene is TRBV4-1, the J gene TRBJ1-5; D gene uncertain. The CDR3 is 13 amino acids. Trimming removed 0 bases at V and 3 bases at J, with 3 bases between. Germline assignment: CDR1 MGHRA and CDR2 YSYEKL. CDR3 sequence: CASSQDNNQPQHF. The CDR3, as DNA: TGCGCCAGCAGCCAAGATAACAATCAGCCCCAGCATTTT.

This clone has just a few counts. The chain joins TRBV6-5 to TRBJ1-2; 7 bases line up with TRBD1. V lost 6 bases, J lost 0 bases, and 1 base stayed unmatched. The CDR3 is made up of 13 amino acids. Germline V gene data show CDR1 as MNHEY and CDR2 as SVGAGI. The CDR3 sequence is CASSQGANYGYTF. The CDR3, as DNA: TGTGCCAGCAGCCAGGGGGCTAACTATGGCTACACCTTC.

This clone occurred many times. The genes are TRBV6-1 and TRBJ2-7; D possibly corresponds to TRBD1 (5 bases). The CDR3 has 15 amino acids. V was clipped by 2 bases and J by 0 bases, with 11 bases between them. CDR1 and CDR2 (germline): MNHNS, SASEGT. CDR3 in amino acids: CASSELPDTSYEQYF. Here the CDR3 DNA reads TGTGCCAGCAGTGAACTCCCGGACACCTCCTACGAGCAGTACTTC.

The rearrangement joins TRBV6-1 to TRBJ1-5, with 7 bases that match TRBD1. The CDR3 sequence is 20 residues long. The germline V gene has CDR1 MNHNS and CDR2 SASEGT. The V gene end was trimmed by 8 bases and the J gene end by 3 bases; junction bases not matched to a gene: 25. Here the CDR3 reads CASGGSRTGSAPNPNQPQHF. In DNA, the CDR3 is TGTGCCAGCGGTGGGTCACGGACAGGTAGCGCCCCCAATCCCAATCAGCCCCAGCATTTT.

The V and J genes are TRBV9 and TRBJ2-7; 14 positions agree with TRBD2. Trimming cost V 0 bases and J 1 base; bases outside gene matches: 3. Germline CDR1 and CDR2: SGDLS and YYNGEE. This CDR3 spans 17 amino acids. CDR3 residues: CASSVDGLAGGSYEQYF. The CDR3 coding sequence is TGTGCCAGCAGCGTAGATGGACTAGCGGGGGGATCCTACGAGCAGTACTTC. The complete variable domain, with remaining parts taken from reference TRBV9 and TRBJ2-7, reads DSGVTQTPKHLITATGQRVTLRCSPRSGDLSVYWYQQSLDQGLQFLIQYYNGEERAKGNILERFSAQQFPDLHSELNLSSLELGDSALYFCASSVDGLAGGSYEQYFGPGTRLTVT.

This clone has only one observation. The rearrangement links TRBV3-1 (or the pseudogene TRBV3-2) to TRBJ2-7; TRBD1 matches 12 bases. From germline, CDR1 is LGHDT and CDR2 YNNKEL (reference sequence). The CDR3 loop spans 16 amino acids. The junction had 8 bases not matched to a gene; V was cut back by 2 bases and J by 6 bases. CDR3 sequence: CASSQLPGQGAGEQYF. The CDR3 nucleotides read TGTGCCAGCAGCCAACTCCCGGGACAGGGGGCGGGCGAGCAGTACTTC.